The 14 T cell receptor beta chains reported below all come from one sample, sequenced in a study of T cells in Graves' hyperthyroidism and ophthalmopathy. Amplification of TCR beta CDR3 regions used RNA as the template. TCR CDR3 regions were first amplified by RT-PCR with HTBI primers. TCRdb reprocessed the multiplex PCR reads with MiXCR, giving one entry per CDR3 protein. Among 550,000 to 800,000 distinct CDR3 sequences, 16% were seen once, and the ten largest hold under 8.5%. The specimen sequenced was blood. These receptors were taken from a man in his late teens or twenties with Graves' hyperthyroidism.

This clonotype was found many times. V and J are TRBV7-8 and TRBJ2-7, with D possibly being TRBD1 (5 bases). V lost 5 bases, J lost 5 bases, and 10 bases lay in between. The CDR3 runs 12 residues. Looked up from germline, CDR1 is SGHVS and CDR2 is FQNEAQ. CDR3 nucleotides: TGTGCCAGCAGCCTTCCAGGGAACGAGCAGTACTTC. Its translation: CASSLPGNEQYF.

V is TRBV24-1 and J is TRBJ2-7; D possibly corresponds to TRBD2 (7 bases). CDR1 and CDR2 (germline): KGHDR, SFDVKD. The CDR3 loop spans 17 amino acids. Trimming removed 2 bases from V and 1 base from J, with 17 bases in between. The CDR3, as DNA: TGTGCCACCAGTGATTGGGGGGGCTCCACAGGATCCTACGAGCAGTACTTC. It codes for CATSDWGGSTGSYEQYF.

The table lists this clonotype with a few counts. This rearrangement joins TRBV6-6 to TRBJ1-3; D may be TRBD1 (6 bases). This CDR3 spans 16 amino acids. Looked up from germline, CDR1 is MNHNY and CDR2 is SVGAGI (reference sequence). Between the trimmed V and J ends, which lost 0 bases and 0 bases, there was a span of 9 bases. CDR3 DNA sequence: TGTGCCAGCAGTTACTCGAGGGGGAGCTCTGGAAACACCATATATTTT. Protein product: CASSYSRGSSGNTIYF.

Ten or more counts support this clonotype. Here the CDR3 reads CASRSTGYEQYF. As DNA, the CDR3 is TGTGCCAGCAGAAGTACAGGGTACGAGCAGTACTTC. This chain links TRBV6-1 with TRBJ2-7; D may be TRBD1 (6 bases). With 6 bases removed from V and 4 bases from J, the gap between germline ends came to 10 bases. The germline gives CDR1 MNHNS, CDR2 SASEGT. The CDR3 consists of 12 residues.

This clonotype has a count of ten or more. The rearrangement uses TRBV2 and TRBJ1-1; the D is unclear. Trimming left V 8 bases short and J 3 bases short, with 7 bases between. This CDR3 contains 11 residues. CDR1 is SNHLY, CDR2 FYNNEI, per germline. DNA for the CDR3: TGTGCCAGCTCGGTCGACACTGAAGCTTTCTTT. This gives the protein CASSVDTEAFF. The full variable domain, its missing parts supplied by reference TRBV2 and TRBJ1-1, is EPEVTQTPSHQVTQMGQEVILRCVPISNHLYFYWYRQILGQKVEFLVSFYNNEISEKSEIFDDQFSVERPDGSNFTLKIRSTKLEDSAMYFCASSVDTEAFFGQGTRLTVV.

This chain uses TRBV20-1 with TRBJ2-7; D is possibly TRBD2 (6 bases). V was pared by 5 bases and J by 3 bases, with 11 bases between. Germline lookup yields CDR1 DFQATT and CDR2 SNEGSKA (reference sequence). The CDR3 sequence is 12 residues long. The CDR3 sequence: CSAAGTYYEQYF. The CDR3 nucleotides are TGCAGTGCTGCCGGGACTTACTACGAGCAGTACTTC.

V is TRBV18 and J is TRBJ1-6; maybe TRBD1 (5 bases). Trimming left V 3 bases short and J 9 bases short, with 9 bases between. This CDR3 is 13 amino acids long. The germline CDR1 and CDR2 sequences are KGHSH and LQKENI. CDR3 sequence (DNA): TGTGCCAGCTCACCCGGGACGAGTTCACCCCTCCACTTT. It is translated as CASSPGTSSPLHF. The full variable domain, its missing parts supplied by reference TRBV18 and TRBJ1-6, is NAGVMQNPRHLVRRRGQEARLRCSPMKGHSHVYWYRQLPEEGLKFMVYLQKENIIDESGMPKERFSAEFPKEGPSILRIQQVVRGDSAAYFCASSPGTSSPLHFGNGTRLTVT.

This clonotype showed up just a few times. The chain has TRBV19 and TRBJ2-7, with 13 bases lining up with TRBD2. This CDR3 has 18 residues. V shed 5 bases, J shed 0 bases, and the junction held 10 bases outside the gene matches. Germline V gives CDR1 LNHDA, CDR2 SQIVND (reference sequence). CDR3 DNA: TGTGCCAGTAGTTTTTCCGGGACTAGCGGGACCCACTCCTACGAGCAGTACTTC. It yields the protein CASSFSGTSGTHSYEQYF.

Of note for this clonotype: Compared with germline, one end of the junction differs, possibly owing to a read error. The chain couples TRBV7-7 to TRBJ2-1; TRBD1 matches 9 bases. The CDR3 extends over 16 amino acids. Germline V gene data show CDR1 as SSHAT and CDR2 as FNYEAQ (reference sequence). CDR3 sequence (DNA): TGTGCTAGCAGCTTAGCAGACAGGGGGGGGGGCAATGAGCAGTTCTTC. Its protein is CASSLADRGGGNEQFF.

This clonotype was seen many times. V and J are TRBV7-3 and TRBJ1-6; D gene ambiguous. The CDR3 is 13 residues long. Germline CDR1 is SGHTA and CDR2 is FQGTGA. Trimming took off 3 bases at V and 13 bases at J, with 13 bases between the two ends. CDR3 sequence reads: CASSFRNGRPLHF. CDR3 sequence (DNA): TGTGCCAGCAGCTTCCGGAACGGACGCCCCCTCCACTTT.

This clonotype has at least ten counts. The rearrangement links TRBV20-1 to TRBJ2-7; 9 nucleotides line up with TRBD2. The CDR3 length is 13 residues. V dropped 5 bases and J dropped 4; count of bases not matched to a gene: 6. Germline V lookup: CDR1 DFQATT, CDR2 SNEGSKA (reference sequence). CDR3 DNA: TGCAGTGCTGCCGGGACTAGCTTTTACGAGCAGTACTTC. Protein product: CSAAGTSFYEQYF.

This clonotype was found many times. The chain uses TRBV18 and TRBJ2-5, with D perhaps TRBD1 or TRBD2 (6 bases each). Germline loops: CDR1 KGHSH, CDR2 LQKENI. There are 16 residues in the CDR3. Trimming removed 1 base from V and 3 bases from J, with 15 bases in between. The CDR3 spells CASSPRGAVNEETQYF. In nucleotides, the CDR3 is TGTGCCAGCTCACCACGGGGGGCAGTTAATGAAGAGACCCAGTACTTC.

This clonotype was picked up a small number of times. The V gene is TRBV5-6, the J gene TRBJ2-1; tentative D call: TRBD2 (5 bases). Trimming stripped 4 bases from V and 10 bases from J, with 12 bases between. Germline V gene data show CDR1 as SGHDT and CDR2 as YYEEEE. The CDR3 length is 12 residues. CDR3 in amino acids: CASSEAGVEQFF. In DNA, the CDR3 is TGTGCCAGCAGCGAGGCGGGCGTAGAGCAGTTCTTC.

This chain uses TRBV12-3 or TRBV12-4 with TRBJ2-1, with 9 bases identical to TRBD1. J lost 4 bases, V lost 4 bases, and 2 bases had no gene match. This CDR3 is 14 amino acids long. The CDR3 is CASSWGTGYNEQFF. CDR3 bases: TGTGCCAGCAGTTGGGGGACAGGGTACAATGAGCAGTTCTTC.